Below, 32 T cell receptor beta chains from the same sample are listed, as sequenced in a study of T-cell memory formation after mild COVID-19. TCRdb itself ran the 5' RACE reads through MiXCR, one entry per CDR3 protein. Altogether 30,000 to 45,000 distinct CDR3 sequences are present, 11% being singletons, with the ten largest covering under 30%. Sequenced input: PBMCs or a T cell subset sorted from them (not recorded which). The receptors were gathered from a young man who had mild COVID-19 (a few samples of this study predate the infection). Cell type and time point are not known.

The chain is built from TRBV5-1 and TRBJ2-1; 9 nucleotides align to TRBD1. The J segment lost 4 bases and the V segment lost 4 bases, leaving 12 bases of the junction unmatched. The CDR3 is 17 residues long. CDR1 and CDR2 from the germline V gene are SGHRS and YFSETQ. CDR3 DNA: TGCGCCAGCAGCCAACCCCTGATGACAGGGGGATACAATGAGCAGTTCTTC. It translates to CASSQPLMTGGYNEQFF.

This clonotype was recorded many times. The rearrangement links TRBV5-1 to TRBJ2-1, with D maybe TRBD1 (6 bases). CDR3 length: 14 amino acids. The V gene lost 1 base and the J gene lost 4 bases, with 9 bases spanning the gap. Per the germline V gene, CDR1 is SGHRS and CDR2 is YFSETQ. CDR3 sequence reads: CASSLLGQYNEQFF. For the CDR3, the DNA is TGCGCCAGCAGCTTGCTAGGACAGTACAATGAGCAGTTCTTC.

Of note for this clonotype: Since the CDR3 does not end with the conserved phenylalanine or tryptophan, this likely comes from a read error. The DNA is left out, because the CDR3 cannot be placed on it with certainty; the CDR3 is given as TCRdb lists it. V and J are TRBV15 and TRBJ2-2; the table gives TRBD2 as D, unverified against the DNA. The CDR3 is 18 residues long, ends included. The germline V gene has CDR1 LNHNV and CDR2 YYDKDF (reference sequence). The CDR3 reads CAISWGTLRGAVLRGAAG.

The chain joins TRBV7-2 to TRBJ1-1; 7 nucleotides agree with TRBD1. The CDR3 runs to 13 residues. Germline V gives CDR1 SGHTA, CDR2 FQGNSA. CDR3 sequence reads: CVRSYRQGTEAFF. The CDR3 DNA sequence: TGTGTGCGCAGCTACCGACAGGGCACTGAAGCTTTCTTT. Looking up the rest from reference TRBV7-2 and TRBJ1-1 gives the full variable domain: GAGVSQSPSNKVTEKGKDVELRCDPISGHTALYWYRQSLGQGLEFLIYFQGNSAPDKSGLPSDRFSAERTGGSVSTLTIQRTQQEDSAVYLCVRSYRQGTEAFFGQGTRLTVV.

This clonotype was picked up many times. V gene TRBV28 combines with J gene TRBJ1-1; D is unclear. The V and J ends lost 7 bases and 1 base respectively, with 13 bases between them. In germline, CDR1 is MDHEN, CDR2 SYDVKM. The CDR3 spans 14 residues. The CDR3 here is CASTPMGWNTEAFF. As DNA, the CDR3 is TGTGCCAGCACCCCGATGGGCTGGAACACTGAAGCTTTCTTT.

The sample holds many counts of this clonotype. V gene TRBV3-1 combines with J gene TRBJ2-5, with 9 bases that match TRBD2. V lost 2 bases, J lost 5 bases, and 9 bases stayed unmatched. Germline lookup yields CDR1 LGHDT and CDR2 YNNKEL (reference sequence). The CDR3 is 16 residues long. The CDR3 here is CASSQTGRGGLETQYF. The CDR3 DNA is TGTGCCAGCAGCCAAACCGGGCGGGGGGGTTTGGAGACCCAGTACTTC.

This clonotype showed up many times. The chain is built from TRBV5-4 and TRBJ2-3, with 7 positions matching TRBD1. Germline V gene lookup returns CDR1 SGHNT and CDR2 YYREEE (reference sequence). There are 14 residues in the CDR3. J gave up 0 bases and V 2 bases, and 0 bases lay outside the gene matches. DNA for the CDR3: TGTGCCAGCAGCTTACAGGGGAGCACAGATACGCAGTATTTT. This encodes CASSLQGSTDTQYF.

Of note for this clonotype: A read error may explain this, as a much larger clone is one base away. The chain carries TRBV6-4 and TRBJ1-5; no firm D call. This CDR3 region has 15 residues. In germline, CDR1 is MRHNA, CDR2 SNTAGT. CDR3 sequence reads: CASSDLVFCNQPKHF. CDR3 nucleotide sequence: TGTGCCAGCAGTGACTTGGTATTTTGCAATCAGCCCAAGCATTTT.

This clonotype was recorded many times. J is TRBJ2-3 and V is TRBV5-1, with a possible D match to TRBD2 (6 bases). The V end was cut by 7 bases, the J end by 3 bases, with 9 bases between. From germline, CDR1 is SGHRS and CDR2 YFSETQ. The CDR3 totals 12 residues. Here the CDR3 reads CASHAGTDTQYF. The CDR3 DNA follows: TGCGCCAGCCACGCGGGAACAGATACGCAGTATTTT.

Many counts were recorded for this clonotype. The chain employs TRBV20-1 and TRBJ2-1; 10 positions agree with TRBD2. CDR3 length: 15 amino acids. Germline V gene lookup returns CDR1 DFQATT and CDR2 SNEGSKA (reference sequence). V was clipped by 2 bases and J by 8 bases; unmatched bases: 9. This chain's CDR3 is CSARSPAGGIYEQFF. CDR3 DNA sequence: TGCAGTGCTAGATCCCCAGCGGGGGGGATCTATGAGCAGTTCTTC.

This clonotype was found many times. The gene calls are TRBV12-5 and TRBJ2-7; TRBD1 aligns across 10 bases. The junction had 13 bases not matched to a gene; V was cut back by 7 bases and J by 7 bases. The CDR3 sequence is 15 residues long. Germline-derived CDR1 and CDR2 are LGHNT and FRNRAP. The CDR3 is CASVRPGQGTGEQYV. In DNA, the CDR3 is TGTGCTAGTGTTCGCCCGGGACAGGGGACGGGGGAGCAGTACGTC.

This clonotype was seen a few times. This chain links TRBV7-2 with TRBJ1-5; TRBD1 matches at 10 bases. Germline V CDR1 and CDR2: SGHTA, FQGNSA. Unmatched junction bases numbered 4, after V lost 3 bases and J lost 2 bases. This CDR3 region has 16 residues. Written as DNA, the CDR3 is TGTGCCAGCAGCTTCTCCGGGACAGGGGGCAATCAGCCCCAGCATTTT. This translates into CASSFSGTGGNQPQHF.

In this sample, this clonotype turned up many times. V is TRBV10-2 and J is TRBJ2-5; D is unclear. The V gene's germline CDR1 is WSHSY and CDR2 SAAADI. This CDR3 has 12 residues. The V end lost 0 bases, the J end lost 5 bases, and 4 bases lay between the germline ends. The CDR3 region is CASSESGETQYF. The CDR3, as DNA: TGCGCCAGCAGTGAGTCAGGGGAGACCCAGTACTTC.

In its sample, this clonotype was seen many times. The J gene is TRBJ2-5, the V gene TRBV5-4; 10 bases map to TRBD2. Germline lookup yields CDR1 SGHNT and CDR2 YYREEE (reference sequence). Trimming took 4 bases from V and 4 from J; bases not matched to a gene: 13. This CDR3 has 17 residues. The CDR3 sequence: CASSADGLAVSGETQYF. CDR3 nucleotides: TGTGCCAGCAGCGCGGATGGACTAGCGGTTTCAGGAGAGACCCAGTACTTC.

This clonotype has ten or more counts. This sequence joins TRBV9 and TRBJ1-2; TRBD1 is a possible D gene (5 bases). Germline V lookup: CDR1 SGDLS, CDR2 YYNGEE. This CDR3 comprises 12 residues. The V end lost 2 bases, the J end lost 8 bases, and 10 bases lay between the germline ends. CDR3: CASSVRTGGYTF. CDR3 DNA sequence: TGTGCCAGCAGCGTCCGTACAGGAGGCTACACCTTC.

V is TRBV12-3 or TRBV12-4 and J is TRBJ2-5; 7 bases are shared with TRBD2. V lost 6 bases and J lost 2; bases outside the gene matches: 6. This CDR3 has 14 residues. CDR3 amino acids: CASRVAGLQETQYF. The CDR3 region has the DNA TGTGCCAGCAGAGTAGCGGGTCTGCAAGAGACCCAGTACTTC.

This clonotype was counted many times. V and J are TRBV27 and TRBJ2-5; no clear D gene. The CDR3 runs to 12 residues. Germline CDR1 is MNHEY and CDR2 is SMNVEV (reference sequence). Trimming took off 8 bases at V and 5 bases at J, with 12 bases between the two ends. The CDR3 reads CASRGVEETQYF. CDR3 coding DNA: TGTGCCAGCCGTGGGGTGGAGGAGACCCAGTACTTC.

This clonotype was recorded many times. CDR3 amino acids: CASRGTGGSYEQYF. The CDR3 nucleotides are TGTGCCAGCAGGGGGACTGGAGGCTCCTACGAGCAGTACTTC. The rearrangement joins TRBV6-2 or TRBV6-3 to TRBJ2-7, with a tentative D call TRBD2 (6 bases). The CDR3 consists of 14 residues. Germline values: CDR1 MNHEY, CDR2 SVGEGT. V was cut by 6 bases and J by 0 bases, with 12 bases left in between.

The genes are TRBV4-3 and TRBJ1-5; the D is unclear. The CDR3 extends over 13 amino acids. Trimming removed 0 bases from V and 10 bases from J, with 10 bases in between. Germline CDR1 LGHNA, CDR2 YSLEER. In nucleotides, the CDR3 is TGCGCCAGCAGCCAAGATACCCGGGAACCCCAGCATTTT. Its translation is CASSQDTREPQHF.

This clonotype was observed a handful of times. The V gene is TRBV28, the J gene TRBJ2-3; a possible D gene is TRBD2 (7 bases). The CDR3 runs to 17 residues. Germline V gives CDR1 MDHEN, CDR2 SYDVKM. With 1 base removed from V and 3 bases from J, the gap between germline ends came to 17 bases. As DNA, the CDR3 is TGTGCCAGCAGTTTATCGGGGGCGGGGGTCTGGACAGATACGCAGTATTTT. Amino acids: CASSLSGAGVWTDTQYF.

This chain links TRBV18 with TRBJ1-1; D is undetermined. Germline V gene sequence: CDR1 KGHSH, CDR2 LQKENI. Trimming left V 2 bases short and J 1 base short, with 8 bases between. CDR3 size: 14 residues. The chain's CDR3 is CASSPFSTNTEAFF. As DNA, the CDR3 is TGTGCCAGCTCACCATTTAGTACGAACACTGAAGCTTTCTTT.

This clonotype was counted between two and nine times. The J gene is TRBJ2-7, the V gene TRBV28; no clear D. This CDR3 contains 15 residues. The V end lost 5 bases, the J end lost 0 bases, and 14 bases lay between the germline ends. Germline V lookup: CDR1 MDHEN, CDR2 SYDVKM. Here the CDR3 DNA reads TGTGCCAGCAGTCAAGGGCATCCTCTCTCCTACGAGCAGTACGTC. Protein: CASSQGHPLSYEQYV.

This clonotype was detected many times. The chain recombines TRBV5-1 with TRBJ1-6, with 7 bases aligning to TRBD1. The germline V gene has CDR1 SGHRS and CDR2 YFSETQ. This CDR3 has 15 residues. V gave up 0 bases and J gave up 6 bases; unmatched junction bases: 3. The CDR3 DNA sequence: TGCGCCAGCAGCTTGGGTACAGGGGCTAATTCACCCCTCCACTTT. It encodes CASSLGTGANSPLHF. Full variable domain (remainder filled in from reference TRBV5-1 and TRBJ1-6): KAGVTQTPRYLIKTRGQQVTLSCSPISGHRSVSWYQQTPGQGLQFLFEYFSETQRNKGNFPGRFSGRQFSNSRSEMNVSTLELGDSALYLCASSLGTGANSPLHFGNGTRLTVT.

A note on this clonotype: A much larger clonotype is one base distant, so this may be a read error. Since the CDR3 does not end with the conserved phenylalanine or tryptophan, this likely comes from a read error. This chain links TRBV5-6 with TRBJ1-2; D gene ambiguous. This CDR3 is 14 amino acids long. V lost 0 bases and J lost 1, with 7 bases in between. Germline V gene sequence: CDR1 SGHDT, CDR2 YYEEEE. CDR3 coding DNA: TGTGCCAGCAGCTTGGGACCGCTTAACTATGGCTACACCTAC. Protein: CASSLGPLNYGYTY.

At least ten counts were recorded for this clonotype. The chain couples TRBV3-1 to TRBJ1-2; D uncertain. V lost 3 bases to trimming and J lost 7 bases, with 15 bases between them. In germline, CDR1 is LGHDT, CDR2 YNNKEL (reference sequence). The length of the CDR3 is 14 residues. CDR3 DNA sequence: TGTGCCAGCAGCCATTCCTGGGATGACGTTGGCTACACCTTC. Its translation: CASSHSWDDVGYTF.

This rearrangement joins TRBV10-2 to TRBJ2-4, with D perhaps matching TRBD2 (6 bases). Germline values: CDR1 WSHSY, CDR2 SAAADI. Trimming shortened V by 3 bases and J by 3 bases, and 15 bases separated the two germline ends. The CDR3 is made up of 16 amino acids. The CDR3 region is CASSDTREVGKNIQYF. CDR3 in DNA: TGCGCCAGCAGTGATACCAGGGAGGTCGGCAAAAACATTCAGTACTTC.

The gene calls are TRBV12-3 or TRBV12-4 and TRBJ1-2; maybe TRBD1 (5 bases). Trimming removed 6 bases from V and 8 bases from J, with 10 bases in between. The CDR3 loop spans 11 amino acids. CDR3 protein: CASRSGLGYTF. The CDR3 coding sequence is TGTGCCAGCAGATCGGGGCTAGGCTACACCTTC.

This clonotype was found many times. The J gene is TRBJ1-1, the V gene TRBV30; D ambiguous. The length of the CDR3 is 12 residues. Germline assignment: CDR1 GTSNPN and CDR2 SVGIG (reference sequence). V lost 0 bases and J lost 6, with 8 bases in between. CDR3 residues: CAWSVGGPEAFF. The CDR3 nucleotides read TGTGCCTGGAGTGTAGGAGGGCCTGAAGCTTTCTTT.

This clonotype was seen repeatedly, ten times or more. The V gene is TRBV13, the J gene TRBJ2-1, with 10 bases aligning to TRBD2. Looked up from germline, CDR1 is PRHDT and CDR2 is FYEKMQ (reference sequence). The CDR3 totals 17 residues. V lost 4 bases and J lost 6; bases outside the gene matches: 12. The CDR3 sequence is CASSSISSGGAFNEQFF. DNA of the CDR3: TGTGCCAGCAGCTCAATAAGCAGCGGGGGGGCTTTCAATGAGCAGTTCTTC.

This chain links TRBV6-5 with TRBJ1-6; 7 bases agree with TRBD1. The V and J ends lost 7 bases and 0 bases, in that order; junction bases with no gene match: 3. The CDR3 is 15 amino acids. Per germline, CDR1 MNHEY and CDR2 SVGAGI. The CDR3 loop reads CASTRGGSYNSPLHF. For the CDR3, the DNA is TGTGCCAGCACCAGGGGGGGCTCCTATAATTCACCCCTCCACTTT.

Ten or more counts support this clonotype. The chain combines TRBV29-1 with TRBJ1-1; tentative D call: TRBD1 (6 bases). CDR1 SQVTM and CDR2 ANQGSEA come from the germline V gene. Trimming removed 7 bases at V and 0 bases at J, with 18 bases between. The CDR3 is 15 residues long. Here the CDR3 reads CSAGGTSGMNTEAFF. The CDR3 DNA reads TGCAGCGCTGGGGGGACATCCGGGATGAACACTGAAGCTTTCTTT.

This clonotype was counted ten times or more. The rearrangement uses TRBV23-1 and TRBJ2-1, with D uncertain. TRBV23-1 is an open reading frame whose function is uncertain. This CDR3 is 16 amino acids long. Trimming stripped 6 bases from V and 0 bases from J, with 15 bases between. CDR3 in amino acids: CASSHPLPSSYNEQFF. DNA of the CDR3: TGCGCCAGCAGCCACCCCCTACCGAGCTCCTACAATGAGCAGTTCTTC.